The clone carrying this TCR beta chain is judged medium-sized. Memory CD4+ T cells were sorted as CD4+CD45RO+CD25- cells. Full-length variable regions came from constant-region reverse primers plus semi-nested Nested Universal Primer A PCR. TCRdb independently ran MiXCR on the 5' RACE reads; one entry per CDR3 protein. This table holds under 6,000 distinct CDR3 sequences, roughly a third found once. The trim removed 5 bases at V and 5 bases at J, leaving 12 bases unmatched. CDR3 length equals 16 residues. The rearrangement joins TRBV12-3 or TRBV12-4 to TRBJ1-5, with 7 bases lining up with TRBD1. The TCR originated in a female donor with breast cancer. Sequencing input: memory CD4+ T cells sorted from blood. Regarding subset: memory CD4+ T cells, CD4+CD45RO+CD25-. The CDR3 region has the DNA TGTGCCAGCAGTCCCCGACAGGGTGGGGCACATCAGCCCCAGCATTTT. Amino acid sequence: CASSPRQGGAHQPQHF.